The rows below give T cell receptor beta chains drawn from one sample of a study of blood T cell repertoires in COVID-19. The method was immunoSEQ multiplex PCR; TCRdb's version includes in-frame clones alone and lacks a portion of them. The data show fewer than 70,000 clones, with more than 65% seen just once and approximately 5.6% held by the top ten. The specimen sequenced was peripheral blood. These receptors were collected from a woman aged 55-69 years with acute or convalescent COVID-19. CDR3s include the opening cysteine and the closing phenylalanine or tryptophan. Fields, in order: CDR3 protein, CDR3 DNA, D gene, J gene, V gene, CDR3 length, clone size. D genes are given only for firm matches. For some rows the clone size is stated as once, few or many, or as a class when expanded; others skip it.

CASKDAGGPVTQYF	TGCGCCAGCAAGGATGCGGGGGGGCCGGTTACGCAGTATTTT	TRBD2	TRBJ2-3	TRBV10-2	14	NA
CASRASRGDRESEKLFF	TGTGCCAGTCGCGCTTCTCGGGGAGACAGGGAGAGTGAAAAACTGTTTTTT	TRBD1	TRBJ1-4	TRBV19	17	NA
CASSLLQRQTGELFF	TGTGCCAGCAGCTTACTCCAGCGACAGACCGGGGAGCTGTTTTTT	NA	TRBJ2-2	TRBV5-6	15	NA
CASSLQGSYTF	TGTGCCAGCAGCTTACAGGGGAGCTACACCTTC	TRBD1	TRBJ1-2	TRBV5-4	11	NA
CASSHDIVEGREAFF	TGCGCCAGCAGCCACGATATTGTCGAGGGCAGGGAAGCTTTCTTT	NA	TRBJ1-1	TRBV4-1	15	NA
CASSPTGGRTDTQYF	TGTGCCAGCAGTCCCACAGGGGGCCGCACAGATACGCAGTATTTT	TRBD1	TRBJ2-3	TRBV6-5	15	NA
CASSARQGIDTIYF	TGTGCCAGCAGTGCACGGCAGGGGATTGACACCATATATTTT	NA	TRBJ1-3	TRBV2	14	NA
CASSESLRNEQFF	TGTGCCAGCAGTGAATCACTGAGGAATGAGCAGTTCTTC	NA	TRBJ2-1	TRBV6-1	13	NA
CASSEVGRSNQPQHF	TGTGCCAGCAGTGAAGTGGGCAGAAGCAATCAGCCCCAGCATTTT	NA	TRBJ1-5	TRBV6-1	15	NA
CASSSNSQGLTEAFF	TGCGCCAGCAGCTCGAACTCACAGGGGTTGACTGAAGCTTTCTTT	TRBD1	TRBJ1-1	TRBV5-1	15	NA
CASSQGPGSNQPQHF	TGTGCCAGCAGCCAAGGTCCGGGTAGCAATCAGCCCCAGCATTTT	NA	TRBJ1-5	TRBV6-4	15	NA
CAWSPRVTGELFF	TGTGCCTGGAGCCCCCGGGTCACCGGGGAGCTGTTTTTT	NA	TRBJ2-2	TRBV30	13	NA
CAITDSVNTGELFF	TGTGCCATCACCGACAGTGTTAACACCGGGGAGCTGTTTTTT	NA	TRBJ2-2	TRBV10-3	14	NA
CAIRADQGNQPQHF	TGTGCCATCCGAGCCGACCAGGGAAATCAGCCCCAGCATTTT	NA	TRBJ1-5	TRBV10-3	14	NA
CASSPYLGEDSPLHF	TGCGCCAGCAGCCCCTACTTGGGGGAGGATTCACCCCTCCACTTT	NA	TRBJ1-6	TRBV5-1	15	NA
CASSLAGLSTDTQYF	TGTGCCAGCAGCTTAGCAGGGCTGAGCACAGATACGCAGTATTTT	NA	TRBJ2-3	TRBV11-2	15	few
CASSGSTGPNYGYTF	TGTGCCAGCAGCGGATCGACAGGGCCTAACTATGGCTACACCTTC	TRBD1	TRBJ1-2	TRBV9	15	once
CASNSYEQYF	TGTGCCAGTAACAGTTACGAGCAGTACTTC	NA	TRBJ2-7	TRBV6-5	10	NA
CSASPGLAGAHKNIQYF	TGCAGTGCTAGTCCCGGACTAGCGGGGGCCCACAAAAACATTCAGTACTTC	TRBD2	TRBJ2-4	TRBV20-1	17	NA
CAWSVQGGNEKLFF	TGTGCCTGGAGTGTACAGGGGGGGAATGAAAAACTGTTTTTT	TRBD1	TRBJ1-4	TRBV30	14	NA
CASSLDYTEAFF	TGTGCCAGCAGCCTCGACTACACTGAAGCTTTCTTT	NA	TRBJ1-1	TRBV7-9	12	NA
CASSQDSGRNTGELFF	TGCGCCAGCAGCCAAGATAGCGGCAGAAACACCGGGGAGCTGTTTTTT	NA	TRBJ2-2	TRBV4-1	16	NA
CASSTGLAGDTYEQYF	TGCGCCAGCAGCACGGGACTAGCGGGCGATACCTACGAGCAGTACTTC	TRBD2	TRBJ2-7	TRBV5-1	16	NA
CASSQLGLPSGDEQYF	TGTGCCAGCAGCCAACTGGGACTCCCATCCGGAGACGAGCAGTACTTC	NA	TRBJ2-7	TRBV3-1/TRBV3-2	16	NA
CASSGGGMYNSPLHF	TGTGCCAGCAGCGGGGGGGGGATGTATAATTCACCCCTCCACTTT	NA	TRBJ1-6	TRBV5-4	15	NA
CASSVWGGTDTQYF	TGTGCCAGCAGCGTATGGGGGGGCACAGATACGCAGTATTTT	NA	TRBJ2-3	TRBV9	14	NA
CASSNYRGRMGTEAFF	TGTGCCAGCAGCAACTACAGGGGGCGCATGGGCACTGAAGCTTTCTTT	NA	TRBJ1-1	TRBV21-1	16	NA
CASSFMQGPGNTIYF	TGCGCCAGCAGCTTCATGCAGGGCCCTGGAAACACCATATATTTT	NA	TRBJ1-3	TRBV5-1	15	NA
CASSLRQGDGYTF	TGTGCCAGCAGCTTGAGACAGGGCGATGGCTACACCTTC	TRBD1	TRBJ1-2	TRBV5-6	13	NA
CASSWGGIVNTEAFF	TGTGCCAGCAGCTGGGGGGGGATCGTGAACACTGAAGCTTTCTTT	NA	TRBJ1-1	TRBV7-9	15	NA
CASSESQGEQFF	TGCGCCAGCAGTGAGTCCCAGGGTGAGCAGTTCTTC	NA	TRBJ2-1	TRBV10-2	12	NA
CASSPGVHLSGANVLTF	TGTGCCAGTAGTCCAGGGGTTCACCTCTCTGGGGCCAACGTCCTGACTTTC	NA	TRBJ2-6	TRBV19	17	NA
CASSQGGSSNQPQHF	TGTGCCAGCAGCCAAGGCGGCTCCAGCAATCAGCCCCAGCATTTT	NA	TRBJ1-5	TRBV3-1/TRBV3-2	15	NA